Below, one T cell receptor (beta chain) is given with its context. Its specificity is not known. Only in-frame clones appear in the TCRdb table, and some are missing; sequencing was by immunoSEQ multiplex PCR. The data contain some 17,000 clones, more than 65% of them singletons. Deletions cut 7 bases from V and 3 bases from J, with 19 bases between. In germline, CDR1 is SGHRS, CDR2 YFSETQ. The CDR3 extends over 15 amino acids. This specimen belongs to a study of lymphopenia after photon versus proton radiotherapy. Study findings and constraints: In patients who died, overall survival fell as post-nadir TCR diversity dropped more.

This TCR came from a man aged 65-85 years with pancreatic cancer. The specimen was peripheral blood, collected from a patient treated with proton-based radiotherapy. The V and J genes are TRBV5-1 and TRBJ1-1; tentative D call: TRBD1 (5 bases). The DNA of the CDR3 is TGCGCCAGCGGGACCGATACAGGTTCGTACACTGAAGCTTTCTTT. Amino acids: CASGTDTGSYTEAFF.